The 27 T cell receptor beta chains below all came from one sample that was sequenced in a study of control samples from healthy donors and cancer patients. Sequencing used immunoSEQ multiplex PCR; TCRdb keeps in-frame clones, though not all of them. This sample carries about 120,000 clones, 89% of them seen once, and the ten largest clones take almost 40%. The sample taken for sequencing was blood. These receptors originate from a man in his fifties or sixties in good health.

The chain recombines TRBV11-2 with TRBJ2-2; 13 nucleotides match TRBD2. With 5 bases clipped from V and 6 bases from J, the junction kept 6 bases outside the gene matches. Per the germline V gene, CDR1 is SGHAT and CDR2 is FQNNGV. The CDR3 totals 16 residues. DNA of the CDR3: TGTGCCAGCAGCGCCAGACTAGCGGGGGGCTCCGGGGAGCTGTTTTTT. It translates to CASSARLAGGSGELFF.

In its sample, this clone is medium-sized. Other DNA sequences of this sample code for an identical CDR3. The gene calls are TRBV5-5 and TRBJ2-7; D call uncertain. This CDR3 is built from 12 residues. Germline V gene lookup returns CDR1 SGHKS and CDR2 YYEKEE (reference sequence). Deletions cut 1 base from V and 4 bases from J, with 6 bases between. The DNA for the CDR3 is TGTGCCAGCAGCTTGATGGGATACGAGCAGTACTTC. Amino acid sequence: CASSLMGYEQYF.

The chain carries TRBV6-1 and TRBJ1-2; possibly TRBD1 for D (6 bases). This CDR3 has 13 residues. Germline values: CDR1 MNHNS, CDR2 SASEGT. Trimming pared 3 bases from V and 8 bases from J, leaving 13 bases between. The CDR3 DNA sequence: TGTGCCAGCAGTGAGCCGGGGGGCCGGGGCTACACCTTC. It specifies CASSEPGGRGYTF.

This chain uses TRBV5-1 with TRBJ2-3; D gene unclear. The CDR3 runs 12 residues. Trimming took off 2 bases at V and 4 bases at J, with 5 bases between the two ends. The germline V gene has CDR1 SGHRS and CDR2 YFSETQ. CDR3: CASSFGSDTQYF. The CDR3 DNA reads TGCGCCAGCAGCTTCGGGTCAGATACGCAGTATTTT.

As concerns this clone: This same CDR3 is encoded by further DNA sequences in the sample. The chain's CDR3 is CASSWTGYEGYTF. Here the CDR3 DNA reads TGTGCCAGCAGCTGGACGGGGTATGAAGGCTACACCTTC. V and J are TRBV6-5 and TRBJ1-2; D remains ambiguous. The CDR3 length is 13 residues. CDR1 and CDR2 (germline): MNHEY, SVGAGI. Trimming pared 6 bases from V and 8 bases from J, leaving 16 bases between.

This clone was recorded once. The chain is built from TRBV7-9 and TRBJ2-5; perhaps TRBD2 as D (5 bases). CDR3 length: 13 amino acids. Germline values: CDR1 SEHNR, CDR2 FQNEAQ (reference sequence). V shed 2 bases and J shed 5 bases, with 9 bases lying between them. CDR3 DNA sequence: TGTGCCAGCAGCTTAAACGGCGGGGAGACCCAGTACTTC. It encodes CASSLNGGETQYF.

Only one count was recorded for this clone. This chain links TRBV3-1 (or the pseudogene TRBV3-2) with TRBJ1-5; D call uncertain. The CDR3 runs to 15 residues. Per germline, CDR1 LGHDT and CDR2 YNNKEL (reference sequence). Trimming stripped 1 base from V and 0 bases from J, with 7 bases between. CDR3: CASSQGSDSNQPQHF. In nucleotides, the CDR3 is TGTGCCAGCAGCCAAGGTTCAGATAGCAATCAGCCCCAGCATTTT.

The rearrangement links TRBV9 to TRBJ1-1, with TRBD1 as a possible D gene (6 bases). The CDR3 length is 14 residues. Trimming removed 4 bases at V and 2 bases at J, with 12 bases between. CDR1 and CDR2 from the germline V gene are SGDLS and YYNGEE. The CDR3 DNA reads TGTGCCAGCAGCTATAGTGGGGGCAACACTGAAGCTTTCTTT. This codes for CASSYSGGNTEAFF.

This rearrangement joins TRBV11-3 to TRBJ2-7; maybe TRBD1 (5 bases). Germline-derived CDR1 and CDR2 are SGHNT and YENEEA. V lost 0 bases and J 3 bases, leaving 6 bases between the germline ends. The CDR3 has 13 amino acids. The CDR3 reads CASSLEGDYEQYF. The CDR3 DNA is TGTGCCAGCAGCTTAGAAGGGGACTACGAGCAGTACTTC.

The J gene is TRBJ1-6, the V gene TRBV11-2; D remains unclear. The germline V gene encodes CDR1 SGHAT and CDR2 FQNNGV. The V gene lost 2 bases and the J gene lost 0 bases, with 11 bases spanning the gap. The CDR3 loop spans 17 amino acids. The CDR3 protein is CASSLFPVSSYNSPLHF. The CDR3 coding sequence is TGTGCCAGCAGCTTATTCCCCGTCAGCTCCTATAATTCACCCCTCCACTTT.

The V and J genes are TRBV27 and TRBJ1-3; 7 nucleotides align to TRBD1. Unmatched junction bases numbered 4, after V lost 4 bases and J lost 4 bases. The germline V gene encodes CDR1 MNHEY and CDR2 SMNVEV (reference sequence). The CDR3 totals 14 residues. CDR3 coding DNA: TGTGCCAGCAGTTCGGGGACAGTCGGAAACACCATATATTTT. It encodes CASSSGTVGNTIYF.

The rearrangement joins TRBV6-5 to TRBJ2-7; 9 bases match TRBD1. This CDR3 has 15 residues. Germline CDR1 reads MNHEY; CDR2 reads SVGAGI. With V trimmed by 6 bases and J by 3 bases, 9 bases remained unmatched. The CDR3 coding sequence is TGTGCCAGCAGACACACCGGGACAGGGCTCTACGAGCAGTACTTC. Translation gives CASRHTGTGLYEQYF.

The rearrangement joins TRBV19 to TRBJ2-5, with a tentative D call TRBD1 (5 bases). The germline CDR1 and CDR2 sequences are LNHDA and SQIVND (reference sequence). V lost 4 bases to trimming and J lost 4 bases, with 7 bases between them. The CDR3 sequence is 12 residues long. CDR3 DNA: TGTGCCAGTAGTAGCGACAGAGAGACCCAGTACTTC. This translates into CASSSDRETQYF.

The rearrangement joins TRBV30 to TRBJ2-2, with D perhaps TRBD1 (6 bases). The V gene's germline CDR1 is GTSNPN and CDR2 SVGIG (reference sequence). Deletions cut 0 bases from V and 4 bases from J, with 21 bases between. The CDR3 is made up of 18 amino acids. This CDR3 reads CAWSVQRSVQGFTGELFF. The CDR3 DNA follows: TGTGCCTGGAGTGTTCAACGTTCGGTCCAGGGGTTCACCGGGGAGCTGTTTTTT.

The table lists this clone with a few counts. The V and J genes are TRBV5-5 and TRBJ1-2; D possibly corresponds to TRBD1 (6 bases). The germline V and J ends were trimmed by 4 bases and 8 bases, with 15 bases remaining between them. Germline V gene sequence: CDR1 SGHKS, CDR2 YYEKEE (reference sequence). CDR3 length: 13 amino acids. For the CDR3, the DNA is TGTGCCAGCAGCGTACGACAGGACGGCGGCTACACCTTC. Protein sequence: CASSVRQDGGYTF.

The chain couples TRBV27 to TRBJ2-7, with 10 bases that match TRBD2. CDR3 length: 14 amino acids. CDR1 is MNHEY, CDR2 SMNVEV, per germline (reference sequence). V shed 3 bases and J 4 bases; nucleotides not matched to a gene: 3. Written as DNA, the CDR3 is TGTGCCAGCAGTTTGGCTAGCGGGGGTTACGAGCAGTACTTC. This codes for CASSLASGGYEQYF.

V usage is TRBV6-2 or TRBV6-3 and J usage is TRBJ1-2, with TRBD1 matching 8 bases. This CDR3 is 14 amino acids long. CDR1 and CDR2 from the germline V gene are MNHEY and SVGEGT. The junction had 2 bases not matched to a gene; V was cut back by 3 bases and J by 2 bases. The DNA of the CDR3 is TGTGCCAGCAGTTATCGACAGGGGAACTATGGCTACACCTTC. Translated, it gives CASSYRQGNYGYTF.

This chain uses TRBV7-9 with TRBJ2-5; no clear D. Germline CDR1 is SEHNR and CDR2 is FQNEAQ (reference sequence). Trimming removed 0 bases at V and 5 bases at J, with 10 bases between. The CDR3 runs to 14 residues. DNA for the CDR3: TGTGCCAGCAGCTTAGCGGAAATATCGGAGACCCAGTACTTC. It translates to CASSLAEISETQYF.

This clone has only one observation. The chain uses TRBV11-2 and TRBJ2-7; D is unresolved. CDR1 is SGHAT, CDR2 FQNNGV, per germline. V lost 1 base to trimming and J lost 4 bases, with 11 bases between them. The CDR3 has 14 residues. The CDR3 region is CASSLVSTLYEQYF. The DNA of the CDR3 is TGTGCCAGCAGCTTAGTGTCCACCTTATACGAGCAGTACTTC.

The rearrangement uses TRBV15 and TRBJ1-2; D might be TRBD1 (6 bases). The length of the CDR3 is 13 residues. The V gene lost 5 bases and the J gene lost 6 bases, with 13 bases spanning the gap. The germline gives CDR1 LNHNV, CDR2 YYDKDF (reference sequence). The CDR3: CATSGTGHNGYTF. In DNA, the CDR3 is TGTGCCACCAGCGGCACAGGGCATAATGGCTACACCTTC. The entire variable domain, with the rest obtained from reference TRBV15 and TRBJ1-2, is as follows: DAMVIQNPRYQVTQFGKPVTLSCSQTLNHNVMYWYQQKSSQAPKLLFHYYDKDFNNEADTPDNFQSRRPNTSFCFLDIRSPGLGDTAMYLCATSGTGHNGYTFGSGTRLTVV.

This chain uses TRBV12-3 or TRBV12-4 with TRBJ2-7; D is possibly TRBD1 (5 bases). This CDR3 spans 13 amino acids. V was clipped by 5 bases and J by 3 bases, with 11 bases between them. CDR3 sequence (DNA): TGTGCCAGCAGTCCCGCACAGGTCTACGAGCAGTACTTC. This translates into CASSPAQVYEQYF.

This chain joins TRBV5-6 and TRBJ1-2; no firm D call. CDR1 and CDR2 (germline): SGHDT, YYEEEE. The CDR3 loop spans 14 amino acids. The V gene lost 2 bases and the J gene lost 0 bases, with 8 bases spanning the gap. For the CDR3, the DNA is TGTGCCAGCAGCTTAGGATCCGCTAACTATGGCTACACCTTC. Protein: CASSLGSANYGYTF.

The J gene is TRBJ2-7, the V gene TRBV3-1 (or the pseudogene TRBV3-2); D might be TRBD2 (6 bases). Germline V lookup: CDR1 LGHDT, CDR2 YNNKEL (reference sequence). V lost 4 bases to trimming and J lost 2 bases, with 9 bases between them. The CDR3 length is 13 residues. CDR3 sequence reads: CASSLAGTYEQYF. The CDR3 region has the DNA TGTGCCAGCAGCCTGGCGGGAACCTACGAGCAGTACTTC.

The V call is TRBV9, the J call TRBJ2-2, with a possible D match to TRBD2 (6 bases). CDR3 size: 16 residues. V was clipped by 1 base and J by 0 bases, with 10 bases between them. In germline, CDR1 is SGDLS, CDR2 YYNGEE. The CDR3 DNA is TGTGCCAGCAGCGTATATAGCGGTGCGAACACCGGGGAGCTGTTTTTT. It translates to CASSVYSGANTGELFF. Looking up the rest from reference TRBV9 and TRBJ2-2 gives the full variable domain: DSGVTQTPKHLITATGQRVTLRCSPRSGDLSVYWYQQSLDQGLQFLIQYYNGEERAKGNILERFSAQQFPDLHSELNLSSLELGDSALYFCASSVYSGANTGELFFGEGSRLTVL.

The count of this clone is one. The chain employs TRBV4-1 and TRBJ1-2; no reliable D call. The germline V gene has CDR1 MGHRA and CDR2 YSYEKL. V was trimmed by 0 bases and J by 3 bases, leaving 11 bases between them. This CDR3 has 15 amino acids. CDR3 amino acids: CASSQDIGFYYGYTF. CDR3 nucleotides: TGCGCCAGCAGCCAAGATATAGGGTTCTACTATGGCTACACCTTC.

This chain links TRBV7-9 with TRBJ1-3; D gene uncertain. V lost 5 bases and J 4 bases, leaving 15 bases between the germline ends. Germline CDR1 and CDR2: SEHNR and FQNEAQ (reference sequence). The CDR3 is made up of 15 amino acids. CDR3: CASSPFELRGNTIYF. The DNA for the CDR3 is TGTGCCAGCAGCCCTTTTGAATTACGGGGAAACACCATATATTTT.

The V and J genes are TRBV11-2 and TRBJ2-5, with 12 bases identical to TRBD2. The V gene end was trimmed by 6 bases and the J gene end by 4 bases; junction bases not matched to a gene: 3. The CDR3 consists of 14 residues. Germline values: CDR1 SGHAT, CDR2 FQNNGV. The CDR3 coding sequence is TGTGCCAGCAGTCGACTAGCGGGGGCAGAGACCCAGTACTTC. It translates to CASSRLAGAETQYF.